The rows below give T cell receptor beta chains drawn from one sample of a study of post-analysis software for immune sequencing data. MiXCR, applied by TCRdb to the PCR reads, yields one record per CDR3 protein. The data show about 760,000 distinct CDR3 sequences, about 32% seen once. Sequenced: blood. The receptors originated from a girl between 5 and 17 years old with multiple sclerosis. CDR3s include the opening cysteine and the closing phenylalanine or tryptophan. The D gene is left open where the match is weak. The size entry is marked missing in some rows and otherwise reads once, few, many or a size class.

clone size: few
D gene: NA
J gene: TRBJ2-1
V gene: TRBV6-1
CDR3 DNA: TGTGCCAGCAGTGAAGAAGGGGGGGTTTTGGGGGATGAGCAGTTCTTC
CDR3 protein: CASSEEGGVLGDEQFF

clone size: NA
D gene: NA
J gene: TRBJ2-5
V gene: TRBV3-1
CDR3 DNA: TGTGCCAGCAGCCAAGTTCGACACCAGTACTTC
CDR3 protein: CASSQVRHQYF

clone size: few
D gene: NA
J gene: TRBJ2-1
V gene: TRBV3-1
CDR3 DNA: TGTGCCAGCAGCCAAGTCGTGGGAAATGAGCAGTTCTTC
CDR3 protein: CASSQVVGNEQFF

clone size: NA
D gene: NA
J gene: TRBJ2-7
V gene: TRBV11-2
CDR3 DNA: TGTGCCAGCAGCTTATTGGGCAGCCACTACGAGCAGTACTTC
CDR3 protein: CASSLLGSHYEQYF

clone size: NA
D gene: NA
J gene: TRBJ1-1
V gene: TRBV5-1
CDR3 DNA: TGCGCCAGCAGCCCGGGGCCCGGGACTGAAGCTTTCTTT
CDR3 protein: CASSPGPGTEAFF

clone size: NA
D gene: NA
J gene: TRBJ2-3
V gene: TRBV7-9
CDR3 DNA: TGTGCCAGCAGCTCAACTCTAACAGGAACTAGCACAGATACGCAGTATTTT
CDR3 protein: CASSSTLTGTSTDTQYF

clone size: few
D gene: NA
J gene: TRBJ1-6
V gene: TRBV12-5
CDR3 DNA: TGTGCTAGTGGTTTGGACAATTCACCCCTCCACTTT
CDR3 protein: CASGLDNSPLHF

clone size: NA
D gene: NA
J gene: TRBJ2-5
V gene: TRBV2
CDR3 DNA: TGTGCCATCGCAGAGGGGACATACAAGGAGACCCAGTACTTC
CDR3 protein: CAIAEGTYKETQYF

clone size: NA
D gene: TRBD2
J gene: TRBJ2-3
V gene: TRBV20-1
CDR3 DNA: TGCAGTGCTAGAGCATCACTAGCGGCGGTAGGGCCAGATACGCAGTATTTT
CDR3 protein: CSARASLAAVGPDTQYF

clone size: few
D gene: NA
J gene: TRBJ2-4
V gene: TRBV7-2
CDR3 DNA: TGTGCCAGCAGCAGGGGGGGCGCGTGGGGAGAGCAGTACTTC
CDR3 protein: CASSRGGAWGEQYF

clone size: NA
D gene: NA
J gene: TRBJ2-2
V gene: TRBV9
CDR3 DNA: TGTGCCAGCAGCGACCGGGCCGCAGGGGAGCTGTTTTTT
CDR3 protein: CASSDRAAGELFF

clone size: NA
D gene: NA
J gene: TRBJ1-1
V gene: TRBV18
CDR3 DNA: TGTGCCAGCTCACCGCAGGCGGTGGGCGGCACTGAAGCTTTCTTT
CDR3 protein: CASSPQAVGGTEAFF

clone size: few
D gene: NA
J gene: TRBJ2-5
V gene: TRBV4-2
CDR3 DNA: TGTGCCAGCAGCCCTGATTCGGGGACCCAAGAGACCCAGTACTTC
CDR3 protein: CASSPDSGTQETQYF

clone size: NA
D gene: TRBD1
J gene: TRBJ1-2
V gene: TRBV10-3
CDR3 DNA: TGTGCCATCAGTGAAGAGACAGGGAGAACCTTCTATGGCTACACCTTC
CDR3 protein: CAISEETGRTFYGYTF

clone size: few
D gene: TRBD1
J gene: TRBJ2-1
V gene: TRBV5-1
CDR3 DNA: TGCGCCAGCAGCCACGGACAGGGTGCTGGTGAGCAGTTCTTC
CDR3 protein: CASSHGQGAGEQFF

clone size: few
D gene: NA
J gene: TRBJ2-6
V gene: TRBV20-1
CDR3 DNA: TGCAGTGCTAGTAGACCTGGGGGCCTCAGCTCTGGGGCCAACGTCCTGACTTTC
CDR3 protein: CSASRPGGLSSGANVLTF

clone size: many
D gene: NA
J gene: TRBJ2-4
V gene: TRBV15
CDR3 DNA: TGTGCCACCAAGAGGGACGGAAACATTCAGTACTTC
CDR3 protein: CATKRDGNIQYF

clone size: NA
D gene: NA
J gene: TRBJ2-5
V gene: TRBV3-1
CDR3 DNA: TGTGCCAGCAGCCAATTGGCGAGGCATTCGGTGGTGGTACAGGCGAAGCCTCTGGAGACCCAGTACTTC
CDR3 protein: CASSQLARHSVVVQAKPLETQYF

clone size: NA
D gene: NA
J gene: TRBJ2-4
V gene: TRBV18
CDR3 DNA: TGTGCCAGCTCCCTCACAGGGACGGCCAAAAACATTCAGTACTTC
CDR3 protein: CASSLTGTAKNIQYF

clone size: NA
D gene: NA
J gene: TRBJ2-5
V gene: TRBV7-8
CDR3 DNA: TGTGCCAGCAGCCCGAGCAGGGTCCAAGAGACCCAGTACTTC
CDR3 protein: CASSPSRVQETQYF

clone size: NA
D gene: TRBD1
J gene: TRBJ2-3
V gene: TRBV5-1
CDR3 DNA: TGCGCCAGCAGCACCGGACAGGGGTCCCTAACAGATACGCAGTATTTT
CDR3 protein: CASSTGQGSLTDTQYF

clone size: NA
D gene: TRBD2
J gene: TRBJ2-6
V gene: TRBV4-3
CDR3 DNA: TGCGCCAGCAGCCAAGATCCGGGCGGGGGCTCTGGGGCCAACGTCCTGACTTTC
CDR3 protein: CASSQDPGGGSGANVLTF

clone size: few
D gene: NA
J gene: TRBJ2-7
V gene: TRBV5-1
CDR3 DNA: TGCGCCAGCAGCTTGTCGTGGGGGGCCTACGAGCAGTACTTC
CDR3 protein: CASSLSWGAYEQYF

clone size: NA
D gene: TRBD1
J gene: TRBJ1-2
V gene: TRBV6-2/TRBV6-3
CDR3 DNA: TGTGCCAGCATATCAACAGGGGGTTATGGCTACACCTTC
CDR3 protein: CASISTGGYGYTF

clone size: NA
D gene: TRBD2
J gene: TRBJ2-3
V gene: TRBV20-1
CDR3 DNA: TGCAGTGCTGGACCTCTAGCGGGAGGGCGGAGCACAGATACGCAGTATTTT
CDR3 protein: CSAGPLAGGRSTDTQYF

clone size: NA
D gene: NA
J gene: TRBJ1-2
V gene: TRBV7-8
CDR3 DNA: TGTGCCAGCGGCCGTGGTGTTAGGGTTGGCTACACCTTC
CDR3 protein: CASGRGVRVGYTF